The 19 T cell receptor beta chains below were found in one sample sequenced in a study of blood T cell repertoires in COVID-19. Clones were read by immunoSEQ multiplex PCR, and TCRdb kept only the in-frame ones, dropping some. Of 140,000 or so clones listed, 80% to 90% were seen once; the top ten hold around 11%. The specimen sequenced was PBMCs or T cells enriched from blood (not recorded which). These receptors originate from a man in his 60s who had recovered from COVID-19.

The CDR3 nucleotides are TGTGCCAGCAGTTACATCGGCAGGGGGCGCGGCTACACCTTC. This encodes CASSYIGRGRGYTF. The V call is TRBV6-6, the J call TRBJ1-2; 8 bases line up with TRBD1. The germline CDR1 and CDR2 sequences are MNHNY and SVGAGI (reference sequence). The trim removed 2 bases at V and 8 bases at J, leaving 7 bases unmatched. The CDR3 spans 14 residues.

J is TRBJ1-5 and V is TRBV5-5; D uncertain. The CDR3 contains 13 residues. The ends were cut back, 0 bases at V and 3 bases at J, with 4 bases in the middle. Germline V gene lookup returns CDR1 SGHKS and CDR2 YYEKEE (reference sequence). DNA of the CDR3: TGTGCCAGCAGCTTGGATATCAATCAGCCCCAGCATTTT. It codes for CASSLDINQPQHF.

This clone has just a few counts. The gene calls are TRBV2 and TRBJ1-2; D is unresolved. The CDR3 extends over 14 amino acids. V lost 8 bases, J lost 8 bases, and 21 bases lay in between. Germline V lookup: CDR1 SNHLY, CDR2 FYNNEI. CDR3 protein: CASLMRLTSGGYTF. The CDR3 DNA sequence: TGTGCCAGCCTAATGAGACTAACCTCGGGCGGCTACACCTTC.

This clone was observed a handful of times. The genes are TRBV5-5 and TRBJ2-2; weak D call: TRBD2 (7 bases). The germline CDR1 and CDR2 sequences are SGHKS and YYEKEE (reference sequence). The V end lost 1 base, the J end lost 3 bases, and 10 bases lay between the germline ends. The CDR3 consists of 15 residues. The CDR3 sequence is CASSLSGGDTGELFF. Written as DNA, the CDR3 is TGTGCCAGCAGCTTGTCGGGGGGCGACACCGGGGAGCTGTTTTTT. The complete variable domain, with remaining parts taken from reference TRBV5-5 and TRBJ2-2, reads DAGVTQSPTHLIKTRGQQVTLRCSPISGHKSVSWYQQVLGQGPQFIFQYYEKEERGRGNFPDRFSARQFPNYSSELNVNALLLGDSALYLCASSLSGGDTGELFFGEGSRLTVL.

The gene calls are TRBV3-1 (or the pseudogene TRBV3-2) and TRBJ2-3, with TRBD2 as a possible D gene (5 bases). The CDR3 is 13 amino acids. V shed 0 bases and J shed 10 bases, with 11 bases lying between them. CDR1 and CDR2 from the germline V gene are LGHDT and YNNKEL (reference sequence). The CDR3 sequence is CASSQEGSGAQYF. CDR3 coding DNA: TGTGCCAGCAGCCAAGAGGGGTCCGGGGCGCAGTATTTT.

This clone was observed once. This chain joins TRBV4-2 and TRBJ1-4; TRBD1 matches at 7 bases. With 4 bases clipped from V and 6 bases from J, the junction kept 5 bases outside the gene matches. Germline V gene data show CDR1 as LGHNA and CDR2 as YNFKEQ. This CDR3 contains 14 residues. CDR3 in DNA: TGTGCCAGCAGCCGAAGACAGGGAGATGAAAAACTGTTTTTT. This translates into CASSRRQGDEKLFF.

This rearrangement joins TRBV28 to TRBJ1-1; possibly TRBD1 for D (5 bases). The CDR3 has 16 amino acids. The germline V gene has CDR1 MDHEN and CDR2 SYDVKM. V shed 6 bases and J shed 3 bases, with 20 bases lying between them. DNA of the CDR3: TGTGCCAGCAGCCCCGGTCGGGGGAGAGGGTACACTGAAGCTTTCTTT. This codes for CASSPGRGRGYTEAFF.

This chain connects TRBV13 to TRBJ1-2, with TRBD1 identical over 9 bases. Germline lookup yields CDR1 PRHDT and CDR2 FYEKMQ (reference sequence). The V and J ends lost 4 bases and 8 bases, in that order; junction bases with no gene match: 8. The CDR3 extends over 14 amino acids. The CDR3 DNA follows: TGTGCCAGCAGCTCCTTACAGGGGGCGCGGGGCTACACCTTC. It encodes CASSSLQGARGYTF.

The rearrangement links TRBV7-8 to TRBJ2-7; 11 bases are a match to TRBD1. This CDR3 is built from 14 residues. V gave up 5 bases and J gave up 4 bases; unmatched junction bases: 4. CDR1 is SGHVS, CDR2 FQNEAQ, per germline. As DNA, the CDR3 is TGTGCCAGCAGCAGTCGGGACAGGGGGTACGAGCAGTACTTC. Translating it yields CASSSRDRGYEQYF.

This chain connects TRBV7-6 to TRBJ2-7; 9 nucleotides agree with TRBD2. Germline CDR1 is SGHVS and CDR2 is FNYEAQ. The CDR3 loop spans 15 amino acids. With 5 bases clipped from V and 6 bases from J, the junction kept 11 bases outside the gene matches. The CDR3, as DNA: TGTGCCAGCAGCCCGGGACTAGCATCAGGTCGCGAGCAGTACTTC. It yields the protein CASSPGLASGREQYF.

This clone was detected a few times. The J gene is TRBJ1-2, the V gene TRBV3-1 (or the pseudogene TRBV3-2); D call uncertain. V dropped 1 base and J dropped 8 bases, with 14 bases sitting between them. Germline V gene sequence: CDR1 LGHDT, CDR2 YNNKEL (reference sequence). This CDR3 comprises 14 residues. CDR3 nucleotide sequence: TGTGCCAGCAGCCAAGGTCGTCAGTCATTGGGCTACACCTTC. Protein product: CASSQGRQSLGYTF.

The chain carries TRBV5-1 and TRBJ2-1, with D perhaps matching TRBD1 (6 bases). Germline V lookup: CDR1 SGHRS, CDR2 YFSETQ. The V end lost 2 bases, the J end lost 3 bases, and 12 bases lay between the germline ends. The CDR3 length is 15 residues. The CDR3 protein is CASSFGQNYYNEQFF. The CDR3 coding sequence is TGCGCCAGCAGCTTTGGACAGAATTACTACAATGAGCAGTTCTTC.

V usage is TRBV10-3 and J usage is TRBJ2-1; 7 bases agree with TRBD2. Germline V gene sequence: CDR1 ENHRY, CDR2 SYGVKD. Trimming removed 6 bases from V and 7 bases from J; junction bases left unmatched: 6. CDR3 length: 13 residues. CDR3 in amino acids: CAISKPAGNEQFF. DNA for the CDR3: TGTGCCATCAGCAAACCAGCGGGAAATGAGCAGTTCTTC.

The V call is TRBV12-3 or TRBV12-4, the J call TRBJ1-2; D not resolved. Deletions cut 4 bases from V and 3 bases from J, with 6 bases between. CDR3 length equals 12 residues. CDR3 nucleotides: TGTGCCAGCAGTTGGGCAGACTATGGCTACACCTTC. Translating gives CASSWADYGYTF.

The chain carries TRBV5-1 and TRBJ1-2; TRBD1 agrees at 7 bases. Germline V gene data show CDR1 as SGHRS and CDR2 as YFSETQ. This CDR3 region has 14 residues. V lost 0 bases and J lost 3; bases outside the gene matches: 2. CDR3 nucleotides: TGCGCCAGCAGCTTGGGACAGGGCCACTATGGCTACACCTTC. Translated: CASSLGQGHYGYTF.

The J gene is TRBJ1-4, the V gene TRBV27; TRBD1 is a possible D gene (6 bases). Germline CDR1 is MNHEY and CDR2 is SMNVEV (reference sequence). The V end lost 7 bases, the J end lost 4 bases, and 10 bases lay between the germline ends. The CDR3 loop spans 13 amino acids. The CDR3 bases are TGTGCCAGCACGGACAGCTATAATGAAAAACTGTTTTTT. It specifies CASTDSYNEKLFF.

The V gene is TRBV2, the J gene TRBJ1-2; D not certain. The CDR3 consists of 13 residues. CDR1 is SNHLY, CDR2 FYNNEI, per germline. Trimming removed 11 bases at V and 1 base at J, with 14 bases between. The chain's CDR3 is CAVKGGSNYGYTF. Here the CDR3 DNA reads TGTGCCGTCAAAGGAGGGAGTAACTATGGCTACACCTTC.

This sequence joins TRBV7-9 and TRBJ1-1, with unresolved D. This CDR3 has 14 residues. CDR1 SEHNR and CDR2 FQNEAQ come from the germline V gene (reference sequence). V lost 1 base to trimming and J lost 5 bases, with 11 bases between them. CDR3 loop: CASSLGTAGTEAFF. In nucleotides, the CDR3 is TGTGCCAGCAGCTTAGGGACCGCGGGGACTGAAGCTTTCTTT.

The V gene is TRBV27, the J gene TRBJ1-1; the D gene is possibly TRBD1 (5 bases). The germline CDR1 and CDR2 sequences are MNHEY and SMNVEV (reference sequence). Trimming removed 6 bases at V and 12 bases at J, with 20 bases between. This CDR3 comprises 13 residues. The CDR3 DNA reads as TGTGCCAGCAGCGGGTCCCTAGGCAGGGACTCTTTCTTT. This gives the protein CASSGSLGRDSFF.